The clone carrying this T cell receptor beta chain has just a few counts. What it binds is not known. The data were produced by immunoSEQ multiplex PCR, yet TCRdb's version contains in-frame clones alone and is incomplete. In the table there are 34,000 or so clones, more than 60% of which are singletons. This CDR3 is built from 13 residues. Trimming at V came to 5 bases and at J to 3 bases, leaving 2 bases not matched to a gene. Germline V gene sequence: CDR1 SQVTM, CDR2 ANQGSEA. The sample is drawn from a study of OX40 agonist ivuxolimab in advanced cancers. Study-level information: The drug used for patients, ivuxolimab, was an agonistic anti-OX40 (CD134) antibody.

Study findings and constraints: Some nonresponders likewise displayed low normalized T-cell clonal expansion. Clonal expansion was seen in CD4+ and CD8+ blood T cells by week 6 at 0.1 to 3.0 mg/kg.

The receptor comes from an adult with an advanced solid tumor such as melanoma, head and neck, liver or kidney cancer. The V call is TRBV29-1, the J call TRBJ1-2, with 11 bases identical to TRBD1. The sequencing here drew on CD4+ or CD8+ T cells sorted from blood, taken in a trial of the OX40 agonist ivuxolimab. This CDR3 reads CSVRDRGDYGYTF. For the CDR3, the DNA is TGCAGCGTTAGGGACAGGGGGGACTATGGCTACACCTTC. Combining the CDR3 with reference TRBV29-1 and TRBJ1-2 gives the whole variable domain SAVISQKPSRDICQRGTSLTIQCQVDSQVTMMFWYRQQPGQSLTLIATANQGSEATYESGFVIDKFPISRPNLTFSTLTVSNMSPEDSSIYLCSVRDRGDYGYTFGSGTRLTVV.